The entry below describes one T cell receptor (beta chain). Antigen unknown. The data stem from a study of T cell responses to AZD1222 COVID-19 vaccine. Findings and caveats of the study: Of the AZD1222 recipients, only six or seven were seropositive at baseline. Spike as a whole was targeted by vaccine-associated CD4 TCRs, dominant at 160-218 and 743-854. Repertoire sampling happened only post peak T cell response.

CDR1 and CDR2 from the germline V gene are SGHNT and YYREEE (reference sequence). Unmatched junction bases numbered 22, after V lost 4 bases and J lost 13 bases. This CDR3 is built from 17 residues. Generated by immunoSEQ multiplex PCR, the TCRdb table keeps only in-frame clones and is missing some. In the table there are roughly 150,000 clones, around 85% of which are singletons. This TCR came from an adult who had recovered from COVID-19. The chain has TRBV5-4 and TRBJ1-2, with TRBD1 identical over 10 bases. The source was peripheral blood, collected after recovery from COVID-19. CDR3 loop: CASSPERRQGASSLPTF. The CDR3 nucleotides read TGTGCCAGCAGCCCCGAACGTCGACAGGGGGCGTCATCCCTACCCACCTTC.